Only one count was recorded for the clone carrying this TCR beta chain. This sample is drawn from a study of radiotherapy plus CTLA-4 blockade in lung cancer. Study information: Of the patients, about 17% showed objective responses and more than 30% attained disease control.

CDR3 length: 14 amino acids. CDR1 is SGDLS and CDR2 is YYNGEE in the germline V gene. V was trimmed by 3 bases and J by 7 bases, leaving 14 bases between them. Libraries were prepared by immunoSEQ multiplex PCR; TCRdb keeps only in-frame clonotypes and omits some of them. The profile covers some 110,000 clones, with roughly 74% appearing a single time and around 4.8% taken by the ten largest. The rearrangement links TRBV9 to TRBJ2-1; the D gene is possibly TRBD2 (5 bases). This specimen was peripheral blood, taken from a patient treated with radiotherapy plus ipilimumab. This TCR was recovered from a human donor with non-small cell lung cancer who had a partial response to radiotherapy plus ipilimumab. The CDR3 DNA follows: TGTGCCAGCAGCGGGGCGGAACTAGGGAATGAGCAGTTCTTC. It translates to CASSGAELGNEQFF.